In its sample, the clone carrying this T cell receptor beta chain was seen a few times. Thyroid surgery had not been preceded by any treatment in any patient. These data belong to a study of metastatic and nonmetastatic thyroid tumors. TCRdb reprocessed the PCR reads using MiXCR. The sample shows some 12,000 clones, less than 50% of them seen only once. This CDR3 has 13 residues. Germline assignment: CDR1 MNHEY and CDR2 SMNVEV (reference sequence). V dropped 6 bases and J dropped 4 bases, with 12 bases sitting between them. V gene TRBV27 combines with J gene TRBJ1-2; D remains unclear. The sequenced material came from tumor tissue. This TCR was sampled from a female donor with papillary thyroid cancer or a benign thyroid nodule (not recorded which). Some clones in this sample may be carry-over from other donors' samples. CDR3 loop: CASSSTPSYGYTF. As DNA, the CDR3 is TGTGCCAGCAGCTCGACACCTTCCTATGGCTACACCTTC.